Presented here are 11 T cell receptor beta chains from one specimen sequenced in a study of CD8+ T cells in alopecia areata. The sequencing template was cDNA reverse transcribed from extracted RNA. Using immunoSEQ multiplex PCR, the repertoire was profiled, and TCRdb retains in-frame clones only, with some absent. The table records 110,000 or so clones, around three fifths of them present only once. The treatment here: oral pan-JAK inhibitor, 5-10 mg twice daily. The source was CD4+ T cells sorted from blood, collected at week 24, from a patient treated with tofacitinib. These receptors originate from a human donor with alopecia areata.

In DNA form, the CDR3 reads TGTGCCAGCAGCCAAGTATCGTACGGGGTGGATGAGACCCAGTACTTC. Translated: CASSQVSYGVDETQYF. The V call is TRBV4-2, the J call TRBJ2-5; a weak D match, TRBD2 (5 bases). The germline V gene has CDR1 LGHNA and CDR2 YNFKEQ. The ends were cut back, 1 base at V and 5 bases at J, with 17 bases in the middle. This CDR3 is 16 amino acids long.

The chain joins TRBV27 to TRBJ1-2, with 8 bases fitting TRBD1. The CDR3 totals 19 residues. The V gene's germline CDR1 is MNHEY and CDR2 SMNVEV (reference sequence). V dropped 4 bases and J dropped 1; count of bases not matched to a gene: 17. CDR3 loop: CASSWTVRQGIGLNYGYTF. For the CDR3, the DNA is TGTGCCAGCAGTTGGACAGTGAGACAGGGGATCGGCCTTAACTATGGCTACACCTTC.

The CDR3 DNA reads TGCAGCGGAGGGACTAGCGGAGAGACCCAGTACTTC. Translating it yields CSGGTSGETQYF. The chain carries TRBV29-1 and TRBJ2-5; 11 nucleotides match TRBD2. Losses at the gene ends were 7 bases for V and 4 bases for J; bases not matched to a gene: 2. CDR3 length: 12 amino acids. The germline gives CDR1 SQVTM, CDR2 ANQGSEA.

This clone appeared a few times. The chain combines TRBV9 with TRBJ1-3; TRBD1 matches at 7 bases. V dropped 2 bases and J dropped 2; count of bases not matched to a gene: 4. The germline gives CDR1 SGDLS, CDR2 YYNGEE. The CDR3 runs 15 residues. The CDR3 DNA follows: TGTGCCAGCAGCGTGGGAGGGACAGCTGGAAACACCATATATTTT. It translates to CASSVGGTAGNTIYF.

This rearrangement joins TRBV4-1 to TRBJ2-1; D possibly corresponds to TRBD1 (6 bases). The CDR3 extends over 17 amino acids. Germline-derived CDR1 and CDR2 are MGHRA and YSYEKL. V was pared by 5 bases and J by 2 bases, with 19 bases between. CDR3 protein: CASSVRGYGQTYNEQFF. The CDR3 nucleotides are TGCGCCAGCAGCGTCCGAGGATACGGACAGACCTACAATGAGCAGTTCTTC.

This sequence joins TRBV30 and TRBJ1-6; no reliable D call. The V end was cut by 5 bases, the J end by 0 bases, with 11 bases between. The V gene's germline CDR1 is GTSNPN and CDR2 SVGIG (reference sequence). The CDR3 covers 15 residues. CDR3 region: CAWLQQSSYNSPLHF. CDR3 DNA: TGTGCCTGGCTGCAGCAGAGCTCCTATAATTCACCCCTCCACTTT.

This clone was observed a handful of times. This chain joins TRBV21-1 and TRBJ1-6. TRBV21-1 is described as a pseudogene. This CDR3 is built from 15 residues. CDR3 protein: CASSKGADLNSPLHF. In nucleotides, the CDR3 is TGTGCCAGCAGCAAAGGGGCGGATCTGAATTCACCCCTCCACTTT.

This clone was seen more than once but under ten times. V usage is TRBV11-2 and J usage is TRBJ1-4, with D uncertain. Germline assignment: CDR1 SGHAT and CDR2 FQNNGV. This CDR3 is 12 amino acids long. The ends were cut back, 8 bases at V and 4 bases at J, with 8 bases in the middle. DNA for the CDR3: TGTGCCAGCGGGCCTAGTAATGAAAAACTGTTTTTT. Its translation: CASGPSNEKLFF.

V gene TRBV19 combines with J gene TRBJ2-1; TRBD1 or TRBD2 may be the D gene (5 bases each). Trimming took off 10 bases at V and 5 bases at J, with 21 bases between the two ends. The CDR3 has 15 residues. Germline lookup yields CDR1 LNHDA and CDR2 SQIVND (reference sequence). The CDR3 reads CATRGYGAGDNEQFF. In DNA, the CDR3 is TGTGCCACCCGAGGATACGGGGCTGGTGACAATGAGCAGTTCTTC.

The chain has TRBV5-1 and TRBJ1-2; D is possibly TRBD1 (6 bases). V was cut by 4 bases and J by 1 base, with 8 bases left in between. This CDR3 has 13 amino acids. CDR1 and CDR2 (germline): SGHRS, YFSETQ. The CDR3 DNA is TGCGCCAGCAGCGTGGACAGTAACTATGGCTACACCTTC. It translates to CASSVDSNYGYTF.

The rearrangement links TRBV27 to TRBJ1-1; D is unresolved. The CDR3 sequence is 15 residues long. The V and J ends lost 2 bases and 1 base respectively, with 11 bases between them. Germline values: CDR1 MNHEY, CDR2 SMNVEV (reference sequence). The CDR3: CASSLRGTPNTEAFF. CDR3 bases: TGTGCCAGCAGTTTAAGAGGAACTCCGAACACTGAAGCTTTCTTT.